This T cell receptor (beta chain) was captured by sequencing in a study of technical replicates of blood from several donors. Profiled with immunoSEQ multiplex PCR; TCRdb holds only in-frame clones, not every one. Here the sample spans about 80,000 clones, 85% to 95% being singletons. This CDR3 has 14 residues. The germline V and J ends were trimmed by 5 bases and 2 bases, with 13 bases remaining between them. Germline-derived CDR1 and CDR2 are PRHDT and FYEKMQ (reference sequence). The clonotype was recovered from a human donor in good health. The chain is built from TRBV13 and TRBJ2-7; TRBD2 might be the D (6 bases). The sequenced material came from T cells isolated from PBMCs. Here the CDR3 reads CASSKRTKAYEQYF. The CDR3, as DNA: TGTGCCAGCAGCAAACGGACTAAAGCCTACGAGCAGTACTTC.